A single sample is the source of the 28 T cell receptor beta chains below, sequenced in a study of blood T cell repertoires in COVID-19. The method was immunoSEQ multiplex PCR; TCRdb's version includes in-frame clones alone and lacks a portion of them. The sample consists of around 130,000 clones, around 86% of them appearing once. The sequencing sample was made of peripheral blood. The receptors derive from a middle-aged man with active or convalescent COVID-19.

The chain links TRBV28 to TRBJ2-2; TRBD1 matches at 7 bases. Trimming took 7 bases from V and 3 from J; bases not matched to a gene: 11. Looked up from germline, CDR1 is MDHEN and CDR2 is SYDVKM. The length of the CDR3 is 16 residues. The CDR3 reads CASTLWTGGDTGELFF. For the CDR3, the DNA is TGTGCCAGCACCCTATGGACAGGCGGAGACACCGGGGAGCTGTTTTTT.

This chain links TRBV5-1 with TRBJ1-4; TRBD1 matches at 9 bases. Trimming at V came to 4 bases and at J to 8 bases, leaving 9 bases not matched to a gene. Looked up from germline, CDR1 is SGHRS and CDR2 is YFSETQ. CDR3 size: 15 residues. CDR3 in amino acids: CASSDGQGSGEKLFF. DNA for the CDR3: TGCGCCAGCAGCGACGGACAGGGGAGTGGCGAAAAACTGTTTTTT. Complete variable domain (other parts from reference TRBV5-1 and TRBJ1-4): KAGVTQTPRYLIKTRGQQVTLSCSPISGHRSVSWYQQTPGQGLQFLFEYFSETQRNKGNFPGRFSGRQFSNSRSEMNVSTLELGDSALYLCASSDGQGSGEKLFFGSGTQLSVL.

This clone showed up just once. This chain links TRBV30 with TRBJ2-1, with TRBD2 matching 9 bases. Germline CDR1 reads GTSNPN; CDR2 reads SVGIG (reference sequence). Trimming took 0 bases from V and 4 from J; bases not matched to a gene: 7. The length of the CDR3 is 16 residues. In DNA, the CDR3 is TGTGCCTGGAGTGTAGGAAAAGCGGGGGGTTACAATGAGCAGTTCTTC. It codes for CAWSVGKAGGYNEQFF.

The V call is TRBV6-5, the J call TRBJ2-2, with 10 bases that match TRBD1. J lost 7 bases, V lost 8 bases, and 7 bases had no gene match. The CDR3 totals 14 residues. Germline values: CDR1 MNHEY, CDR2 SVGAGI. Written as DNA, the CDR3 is TGTGCCAGCCGTAGACAGGGGGCGGACGGGGAGCTGTTTTTT. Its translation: CASRRQGADGELFF.

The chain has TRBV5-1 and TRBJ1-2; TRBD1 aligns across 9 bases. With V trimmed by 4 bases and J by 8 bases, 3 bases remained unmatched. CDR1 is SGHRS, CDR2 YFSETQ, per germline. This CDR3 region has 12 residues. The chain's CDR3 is CASSPGQGGYTF. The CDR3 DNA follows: TGCGCCAGCAGCCCGGGACAGGGAGGCTACACCTTC.

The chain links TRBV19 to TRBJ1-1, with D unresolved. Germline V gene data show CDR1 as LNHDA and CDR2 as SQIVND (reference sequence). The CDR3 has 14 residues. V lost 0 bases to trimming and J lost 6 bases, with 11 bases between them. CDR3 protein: CASSIDLRHAEAFF. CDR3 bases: TGTGCCAGTAGTATAGATTTGCGACACGCTGAAGCTTTCTTT.

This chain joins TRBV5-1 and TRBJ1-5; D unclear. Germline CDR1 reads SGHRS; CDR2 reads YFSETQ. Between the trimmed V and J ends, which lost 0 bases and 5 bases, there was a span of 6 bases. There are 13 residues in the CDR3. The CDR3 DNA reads TGCGCCAGCAGCTTGGGGTCGGATCAGCCCCAGCATTTT. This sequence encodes CASSLGSDQPQHF. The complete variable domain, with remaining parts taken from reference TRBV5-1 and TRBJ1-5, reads KAGVTQTPRYLIKTRGQQVTLSCSPISGHRSVSWYQQTPGQGLQFLFEYFSETQRNKGNFPGRFSGRQFSNSRSEMNVSTLELGDSALYLCASSLGSDQPQHFGDGTRLSIL.

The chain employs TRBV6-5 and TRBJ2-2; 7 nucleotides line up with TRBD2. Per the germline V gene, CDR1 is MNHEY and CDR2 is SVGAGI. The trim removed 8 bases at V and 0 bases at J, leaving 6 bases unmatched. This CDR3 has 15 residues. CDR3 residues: CASFRGTTNTGELFF. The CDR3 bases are TGTGCCAGCTTTAGAGGGACTACGAACACCGGGGAGCTGTTTTTT.

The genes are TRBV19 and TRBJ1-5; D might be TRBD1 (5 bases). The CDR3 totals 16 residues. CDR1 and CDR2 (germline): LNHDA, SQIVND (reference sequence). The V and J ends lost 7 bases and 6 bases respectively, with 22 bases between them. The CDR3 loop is CASTTESGVVGQPQHF. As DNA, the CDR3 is TGTGCCAGTACCACAGAATCGGGGGTTGTAGGTCAGCCCCAGCATTTT.

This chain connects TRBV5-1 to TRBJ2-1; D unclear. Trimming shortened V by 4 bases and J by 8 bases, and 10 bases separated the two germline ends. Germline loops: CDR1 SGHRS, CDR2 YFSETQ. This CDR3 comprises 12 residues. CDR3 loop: CASSGSGHEQFF. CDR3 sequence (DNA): TGCGCCAGCAGCGGGTCTGGGCATGAGCAGTTCTTC.

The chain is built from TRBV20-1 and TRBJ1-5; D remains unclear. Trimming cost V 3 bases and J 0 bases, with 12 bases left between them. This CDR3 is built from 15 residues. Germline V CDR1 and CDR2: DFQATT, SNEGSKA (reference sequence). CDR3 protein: CSASGQAYSNQPQHF. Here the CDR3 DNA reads TGCAGTGCTAGTGGGCAAGCGTATAGCAATCAGCCCCAGCATTTT.

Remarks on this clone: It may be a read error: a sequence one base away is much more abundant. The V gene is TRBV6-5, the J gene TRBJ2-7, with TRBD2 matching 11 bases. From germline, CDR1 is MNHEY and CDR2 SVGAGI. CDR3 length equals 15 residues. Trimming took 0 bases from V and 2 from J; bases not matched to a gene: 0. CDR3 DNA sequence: TGTGCCAGCAGTTACTCTAGCGGGGGGGCCTACGAGCAGTACTTC. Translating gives CASSYSSGGAYEQYF.

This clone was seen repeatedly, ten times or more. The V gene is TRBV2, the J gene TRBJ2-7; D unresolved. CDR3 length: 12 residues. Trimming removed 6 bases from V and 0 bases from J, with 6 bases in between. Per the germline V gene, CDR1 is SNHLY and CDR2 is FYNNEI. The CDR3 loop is CASRLSSYEQYF. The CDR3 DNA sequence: TGTGCCAGCAGGTTGAGCTCCTACGAGCAGTACTTC. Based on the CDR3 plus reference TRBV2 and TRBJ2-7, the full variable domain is EPEVTQTPSHQVTQMGQEVILRCVPISNHLYFYWYRQILGQKVEFLVSFYNNEISEKSEIFDDQFSVERPDGSNFTLKIRSTKLEDSAMYFCASRLSSYEQYFGPGTRLTVT.

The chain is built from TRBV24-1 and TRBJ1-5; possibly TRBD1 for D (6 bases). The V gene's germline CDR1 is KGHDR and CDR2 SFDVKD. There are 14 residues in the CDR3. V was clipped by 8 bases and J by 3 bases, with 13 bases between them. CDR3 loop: CATTEQGVNQPQHF. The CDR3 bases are TGTGCCACCACGGAACAGGGAGTCAATCAGCCCCAGCATTTT.

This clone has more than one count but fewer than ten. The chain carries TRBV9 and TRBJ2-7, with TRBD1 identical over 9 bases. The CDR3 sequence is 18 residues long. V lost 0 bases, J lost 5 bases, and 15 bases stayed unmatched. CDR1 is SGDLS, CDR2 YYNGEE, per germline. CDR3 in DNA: TGTGCCAGCAGCGTAGAAAGTAGCGGCTGGGACAGGGTCAACGAGCAGTACTTC. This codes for CASSVESSGWDRVNEQYF.

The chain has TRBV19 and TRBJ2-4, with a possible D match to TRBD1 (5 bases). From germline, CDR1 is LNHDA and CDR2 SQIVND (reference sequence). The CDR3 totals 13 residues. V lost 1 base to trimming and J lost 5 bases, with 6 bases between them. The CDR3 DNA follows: TGTGCCAGTAGTATAGTAGGGGAAAACATTCAGTACTTC. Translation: CASSIVGENIQYF.

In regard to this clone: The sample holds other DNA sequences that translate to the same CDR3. In DNA form, the CDR3 reads TGCGCCAGCAACCCGGGGGGGACAGGGACCTACGAGCAGTACTTC. Amino acid sequence: CASNPGGTGTYEQYF. The rearrangement joins TRBV5-1 to TRBJ2-7; tentative D call: TRBD1 (9 bases). V was shortened by 6 bases and J by 2 bases, with 18 bases between the two germline ends. This CDR3 is built from 15 residues. Germline values: CDR1 SGHRS, CDR2 YFSETQ.

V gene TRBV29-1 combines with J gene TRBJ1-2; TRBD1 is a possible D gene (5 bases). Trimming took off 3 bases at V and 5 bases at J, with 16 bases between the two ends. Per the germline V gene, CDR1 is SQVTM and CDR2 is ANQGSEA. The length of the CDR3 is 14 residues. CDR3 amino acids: CSVEMSRVGYGYTF. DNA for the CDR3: TGCAGCGTTGAGATGAGCAGGGTTGGGTATGGCTACACCTTC.

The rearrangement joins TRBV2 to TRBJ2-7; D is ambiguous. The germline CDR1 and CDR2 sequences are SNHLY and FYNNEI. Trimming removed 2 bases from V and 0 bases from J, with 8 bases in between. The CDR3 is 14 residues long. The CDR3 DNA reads TGTGCCAGCAGTGAAAGACGGAGCTCCTACGAGCAGTACTTC. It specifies CASSERRSSYEQYF.

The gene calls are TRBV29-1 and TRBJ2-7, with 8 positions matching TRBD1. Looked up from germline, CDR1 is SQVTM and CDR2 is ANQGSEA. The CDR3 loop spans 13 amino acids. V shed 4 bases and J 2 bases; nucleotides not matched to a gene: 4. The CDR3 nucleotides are TGCAGCGTTGGGGACAGGCACACCTACGAGCAGTACTTC. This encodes CSVGDRHTYEQYF.

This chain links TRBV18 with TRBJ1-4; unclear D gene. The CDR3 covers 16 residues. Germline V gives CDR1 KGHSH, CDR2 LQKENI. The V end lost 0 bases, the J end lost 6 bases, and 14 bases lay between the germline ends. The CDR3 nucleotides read TGTGCCAGCTCACCACCGGGGAGGGAAGTTTATGAAAAACTGTTTTTT. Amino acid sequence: CASSPPGREVYEKLFF. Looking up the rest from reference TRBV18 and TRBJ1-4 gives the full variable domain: NAGVMQNPRHLVRRRGQEARLRCSPMKGHSHVYWYRQLPEEGLKFMVYLQKENIIDESGMPKERFSAEFPKEGPSILRIQQVVRGDSAAYFCASSPPGREVYEKLFFGSGTQLSVL.

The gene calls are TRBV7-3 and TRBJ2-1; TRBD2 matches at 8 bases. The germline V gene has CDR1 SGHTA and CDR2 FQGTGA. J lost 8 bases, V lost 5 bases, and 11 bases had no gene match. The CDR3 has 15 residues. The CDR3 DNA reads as TGTGCCAGCAGCGCCGGCGGGGGGATCGATTATGAGCAGTTCTTC. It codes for CASSAGGGIDYEQFF.

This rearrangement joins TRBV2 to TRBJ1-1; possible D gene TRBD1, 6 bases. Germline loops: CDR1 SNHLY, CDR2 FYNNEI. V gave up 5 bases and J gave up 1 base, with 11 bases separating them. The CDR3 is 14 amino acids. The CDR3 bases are TGTGCCAGCAGTAGACAGGAAACGAACACTGAAGCTTTCTTT. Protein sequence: CASSRQETNTEAFF.

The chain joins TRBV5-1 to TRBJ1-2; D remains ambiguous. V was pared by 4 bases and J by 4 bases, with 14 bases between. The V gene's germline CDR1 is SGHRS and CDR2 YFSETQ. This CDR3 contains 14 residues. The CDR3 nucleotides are TGCGCCAGCAGCCCTGACTTGGTTGTCTATGGCTACACCTTC. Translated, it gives CASSPDLVVYGYTF.

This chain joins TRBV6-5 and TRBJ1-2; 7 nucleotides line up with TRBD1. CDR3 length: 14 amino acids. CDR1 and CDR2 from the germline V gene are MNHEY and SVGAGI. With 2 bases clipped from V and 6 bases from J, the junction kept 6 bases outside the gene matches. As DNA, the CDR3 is TGTGCCAGCAGTTACGGGACAGTGCCCCATGGCTACACCTTC. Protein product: CASSYGTVPHGYTF.

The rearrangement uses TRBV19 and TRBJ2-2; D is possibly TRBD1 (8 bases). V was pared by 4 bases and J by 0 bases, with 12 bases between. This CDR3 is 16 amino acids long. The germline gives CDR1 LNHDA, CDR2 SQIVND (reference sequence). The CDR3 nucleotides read TGTGCCAGTAGTAACAGGGGGGGCGCGAACACCGGGGAGCTGTTTTTT. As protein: CASSNRGGANTGELFF.

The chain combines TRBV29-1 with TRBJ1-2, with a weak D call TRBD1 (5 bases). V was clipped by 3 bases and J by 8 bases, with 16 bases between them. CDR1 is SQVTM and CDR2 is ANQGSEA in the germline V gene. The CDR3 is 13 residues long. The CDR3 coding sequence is TGCAGCGTTGACGTTGAGGCGGGGCGAGGCTACACCTTC. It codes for CSVDVEAGRGYTF.

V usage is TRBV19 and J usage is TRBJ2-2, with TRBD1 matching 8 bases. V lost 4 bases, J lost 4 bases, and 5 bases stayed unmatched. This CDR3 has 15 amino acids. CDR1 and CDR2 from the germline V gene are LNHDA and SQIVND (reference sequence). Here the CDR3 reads CASSTGQGSTGELFF. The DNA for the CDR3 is TGTGCCAGTAGTACCGGACAGGGCAGCACCGGGGAGCTGTTTTTT.